One and the same sample provided the 17 T cell receptor beta chains below, sequenced in a study of Ad26.COV2.S vaccination and SARS-CoV-2 variants. Repertoires were generated with immunoSEQ multiplex PCR, while TCRdb's copy carries only in-frame clones and drops some. The sample lists roughly 300,000 clones, 80% to 90% occurring once. Noted treatment: some 20 received Ad26.COV2.S at low or high dose, single or two shots; five or six received placebo; per-sample allocation not given. Day 63 following the first vaccine or placebo injection was when the samples were taken. The input for sequencing was peripheral blood, taken in a trial of Ad26.COV2.S vaccine versus placebo. The receptors stem from a person between 18 and 59 years old who received the Ad26.COV2.S COVID-19 vaccine or a placebo.

V is TRBV6-2 or TRBV6-3 and J is TRBJ2-7; TRBD1 is a possible D gene (6 bases). The CDR3 loop spans 14 amino acids. The germline CDR1 and CDR2 sequences are MNHEY and SVGEGT. V lost 2 bases and J lost 3, with 11 bases in between. CDR3: CASSYTWDNYEQYF. For the CDR3, the DNA is TGTGCCAGCAGTTACACGTGGGACAACTACGAGCAGTACTTC.

This chain uses TRBV28 with TRBJ1-3, with 9 bases that match TRBD1. The CDR3 consists of 15 residues. With 5 bases clipped from V and 4 bases from J, the junction kept 6 bases outside the gene matches. Germline assignment: CDR1 MDHEN and CDR2 SYDVKM. The CDR3 region is CASSLTTGGGNTIYF. The CDR3 DNA reads TGTGCCAGCAGTCTCACGACAGGGGGAGGAAACACCATATATTTT.

The chain recombines TRBV18 with TRBJ1-2; TRBD1 is a possible D gene (5 bases). V lost 3 bases and J 8 bases, leaving 16 bases between the germline ends. There are 14 residues in the CDR3. Germline CDR1 and CDR2: KGHSH and LQKENI. CDR3 bases: TGTGCCAGCTCACCGCGGCAGGGAACAATGGGCTACACCTTC. It specifies CASSPRQGTMGYTF. Supplemented by reference TRBV18 and TRBJ1-2, the full variable domain reads NAGVMQNPRHLVRRRGQEARLRCSPMKGHSHVYWYRQLPEEGLKFMVYLQKENIIDESGMPKERFSAEFPKEGPSILRIQQVVRGDSAAYFCASSPRQGTMGYTFGSGTRLTVV.

The chain uses TRBV30 and TRBJ1-5; D uncertain. The V gene's germline CDR1 is GTSNPN and CDR2 SVGIG (reference sequence). The CDR3 contains 14 residues. V was pared by 0 bases and J by 5 bases, with 11 bases between. This CDR3 is CAWSVPGKDQPQHF. The CDR3 DNA is TGTGCCTGGAGTGTACCGGGGAAGGATCAGCCCCAGCATTTT. Full variable domain (rest looked up from reference TRBV30 and TRBJ1-5): SQTIHQWPATLVQPVGSPLSLECTVEGTSNPNLYWYRQAAGRGLQLLFYSVGIGQISSEVPQNLSASRPQDRQFILSSKKLLLSDSGFYLCAWSVPGKDQPQHFGDGTRLSIL.

CDR3 in amino acids: CASSLGGTVLAEAFF. The CDR3 region has the DNA TGTGCCAGCAGCTTAGGGGGGACAGTGTTGGCTGAAGCTTTCTTT. This rearrangement joins TRBV7-2 to TRBJ1-1; TRBD1 aligns across 7 bases. J gave up 6 bases and V 1 base, and 8 bases lay outside the gene matches. Per the germline V gene, CDR1 is SGHTA and CDR2 is FQGNSA. This CDR3 comprises 15 residues. Full variable domain (rest looked up from reference TRBV7-2 and TRBJ1-1): GAGVSQSPSNKVTEKGKDVELRCDPISGHTALYWYRQSLGQGLEFLIYFQGNSAPDKSGLPSDRFSAERTGGSVSTLTIQRTQQEDSAVYLCASSLGGTVLAEAFFGQGTRLTVV.

The V and J genes are TRBV4-2 and TRBJ2-7, with D hard to call. Germline CDR1 is LGHNA and CDR2 is YNFKEQ. CDR3 length: 11 residues. The ends were cut back, 8 bases at V and 6 bases at J, with 11 bases in the middle. CDR3 DNA: TGTGCCAGCGCCTTTGGCGGCGAGCAGTACTTC. Amino acids: CASAFGGEQYF.

The rearrangement uses TRBV6-2 or TRBV6-3 and TRBJ1-6; D gene uncertain. This CDR3 contains 11 residues. The V gene's germline CDR1 is MNHEY and CDR2 SVGEGT. V lost 5 bases and J 5 bases, leaving 1 base between the germline ends. The CDR3 reads CASSNNSPLHF. In DNA form, the CDR3 reads TGTGCCAGCAGTAATAATTCACCCCTCCACTTT.

This rearrangement joins TRBV27 to TRBJ1-2; maybe TRBD1 (6 bases). Trimming removed 6 bases at V and 6 bases at J, with 29 bases between. Germline V lookup: CDR1 MNHEY, CDR2 SMNVEV (reference sequence). CDR3 size: 18 residues. CDR3 sequence reads: CASSLYARQASSWNGYTF. CDR3 sequence (DNA): TGTGCCAGCAGCCTCTATGCTCGACAGGCCAGTAGTTGGAATGGCTACACCTTC.

This rearrangement joins TRBV28 to TRBJ2-7; 9 positions agree with TRBD1. Germline V gene lookup returns CDR1 MDHEN and CDR2 SYDVKM. The CDR3 length is 14 residues. The trim removed 3 bases at V and 6 bases at J, leaving 6 bases unmatched. CDR3: CASSFRGQGIEQYF. DNA of the CDR3: TGTGCCAGCAGTTTTAGGGGACAGGGTATCGAGCAGTACTTC.

The gene calls are TRBV7-6 and TRBJ2-3; unclear D gene. Trimming shortened V by 1 base and J by 0 bases, and 2 bases separated the two germline ends. Germline assignment: CDR1 SGHVS and CDR2 FNYEAQ. The CDR3 consists of 13 residues. The CDR3 DNA reads as TGTGCCAGCAGCTTAGTCAGCACAGATACGCAGTATTTT. Translation gives CASSLVSTDTQYF. Together with reference TRBV7-6 and TRBJ2-3, the CDR3 gives the full variable domain: GAGVSQSPRYKVTKRGQDVALRCDPISGHVSLYWYRQALGQGPEFLTYFNYEAQQDKSGLPNDRFSAERPEGSISTLTIQRTEQRDSAMYRCASSLVSTDTQYFGPGTRLTVL.

The chain couples TRBV11-3 to TRBJ2-2; D may be TRBD2 (6 bases). Germline V gives CDR1 SGHNT, CDR2 YENEEA. This CDR3 has 16 residues. Trimming cost V 4 bases and J 7 bases, with 19 bases left between them. The chain's CDR3 is CASSYRGTPDGGELFF. CDR3 sequence (DNA): TGTGCCAGCAGCTATCGCGGGACTCCGGACGGCGGGGAGCTGTTTTTT.

The chain couples TRBV4-2 to TRBJ2-1; D not certain. Germline V gene sequence: CDR1 LGHNA, CDR2 YNFKEQ. Between the trimmed V and J ends, which lost 1 base and 5 bases, there was a span of 15 bases. This CDR3 has 16 amino acids. The CDR3 DNA reads TGTGCCAGCAGCCAAGTGAGCTACCGGCGCGACAATGAGCAGTTCTTC. Protein sequence: CASSQVSYRRDNEQFF.

The chain has TRBV4-3 and TRBJ1-1, with 7 nucleotides matching TRBD1. J was trimmed by 4 bases and V by 4 bases; bases with no gene match: 15. The CDR3 has 17 residues. CDR1 is LGHNA and CDR2 is YSLEER in the germline V gene. In DNA, the CDR3 is TGCGCCAGCAGCCGAACATACCGGACAGGCCGTGGCACTGAAGCTTTCTTT. Its translation is CASSRTYRTGRGTEAFF.

This clone was seen just once. This sequence joins TRBV23-1 and TRBJ2-1; no clear D gene. TRBV23-1 belongs to the ORF category, with a function that is uncertain. The CDR3 is 17 residues long. V gave up 3 bases and J gave up 4 bases, with 19 bases separating them. CDR3 sequence (DNA): TGCGCCAGCAGTCAGCCGAGACCGGGTCTCGTTTACAATGAGCAGTTCTTC. This codes for CASSQPRPGLVYNEQFF.

This chain joins TRBV7-9 and TRBJ1-1; D uncertain. There are 14 residues in the CDR3. V was clipped by 1 base and J by 2 bases, with 8 bases between them. Germline values: CDR1 SEHNR, CDR2 FQNEAQ (reference sequence). The CDR3 nucleotides read TGTGCCAGCAGCTTAGGACGGACCAACACTGAAGCTTTCTTT. Translation gives CASSLGRTNTEAFF.

This clone was counted a few times. The CDR3 loop reads CASSSRRLAGANGELFF. CDR3 nucleotide sequence: TGTGCCAGCAGCTCTAGAAGACTAGCGGGGGCCAACGGGGAGCTGTTTTTT. The J gene is TRBJ2-2, the V gene TRBV7-8, with TRBD2 identical over 12 bases. Losses at the gene ends were 4 bases for V and 7 bases for J; bases not matched to a gene: 10. Germline CDR1 reads SGHVS; CDR2 reads FQNEAQ. The CDR3 extends over 17 amino acids.

CDR3 nucleotides: TGTGCCAGCAGCTTGGCTAGCGGGGGTCAAGAGACCCAGTACTTC. Its translation is CASSLASGGQETQYF. This sequence joins TRBV5-4 and TRBJ2-5; 10 bases align to TRBD2. V was clipped by 0 bases and J by 2 bases; unmatched bases: 1. The germline CDR1 and CDR2 sequences are SGHNT and YYREEE (reference sequence). This CDR3 is built from 15 residues.